This TCR beta chain was observed in a study of human T cells and chemical hapten exposure. Findings of the study overall: Unchanged with DPC sensitization were TCRs above 1 in 1000 frequency.

The time point: patch test 3, about 24 weeks after DPC sensitization. The sample's treatment: therapeutic diphenylcyclopropenone sensitization with weekly scalp DPC. Unfractionated whole blood served as the source for total RNA extraction. The CDR3 loop spans 16 amino acids. Trimming removed 5 bases from V and 4 bases from J; junction bases left unmatched: 7. Per the germline V gene, CDR1 is SGDLS and CDR2 is YYNGEE. Concerning this clonotype: The antigen remains undetermined.

Each CDR3 protein is one row after TCRdb ran MiXCR on the RACE reads. Altogether roughly 38,000 distinct CDR3 sequences are present, 9.5% being singletons, with the ten largest covering roughly 25%. This rearrangement joins TRBV9 to TRBJ2-5, with 14 bases matching TRBD2. The sequences come from whole blood, collected in connection with sensitization to the hapten diphenylcyclopropenone (DPC). The receptor was isolated from a man aged 50-59 years with alopecia areata. Some clones in this sample may be carry-over from other donors' samples. The CDR3 nucleotides are TGTGCCAGCAGGCCCGGGACTAGCGGGAGTGGAGAGACCCAGTACTTC. It is translated as CASRPGTSGSGETQYF.